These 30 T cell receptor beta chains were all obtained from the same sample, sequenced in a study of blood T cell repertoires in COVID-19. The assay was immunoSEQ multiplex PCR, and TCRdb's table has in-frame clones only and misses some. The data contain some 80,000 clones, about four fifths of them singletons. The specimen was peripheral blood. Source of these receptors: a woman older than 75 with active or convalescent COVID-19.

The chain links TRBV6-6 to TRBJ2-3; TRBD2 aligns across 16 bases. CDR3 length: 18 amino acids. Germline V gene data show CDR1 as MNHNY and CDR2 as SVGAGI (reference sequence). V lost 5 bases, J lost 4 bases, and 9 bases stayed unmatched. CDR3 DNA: TGTGCCAGCAGTCCGAACTCCGGGACTAGCGGGGGGGCAGATACGCAGTATTTT. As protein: CASSPNSGTSGGADTQYF.

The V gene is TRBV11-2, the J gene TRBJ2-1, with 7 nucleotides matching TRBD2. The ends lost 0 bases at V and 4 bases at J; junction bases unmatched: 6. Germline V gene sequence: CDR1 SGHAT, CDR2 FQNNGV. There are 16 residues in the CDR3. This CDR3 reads CASSLDAGAFYNEQFF. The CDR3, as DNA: TGTGCCAGCAGCTTAGACGCGGGAGCCTTTTACAATGAGCAGTTCTTC.

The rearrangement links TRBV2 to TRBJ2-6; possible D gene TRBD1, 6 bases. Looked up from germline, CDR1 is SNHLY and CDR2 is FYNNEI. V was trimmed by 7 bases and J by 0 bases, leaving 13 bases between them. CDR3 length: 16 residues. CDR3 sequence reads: CASIKDRSSGANVLTF. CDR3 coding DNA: TGTGCCAGCATAAAGGACAGAAGCTCTGGGGCCAACGTCCTGACTTTC.

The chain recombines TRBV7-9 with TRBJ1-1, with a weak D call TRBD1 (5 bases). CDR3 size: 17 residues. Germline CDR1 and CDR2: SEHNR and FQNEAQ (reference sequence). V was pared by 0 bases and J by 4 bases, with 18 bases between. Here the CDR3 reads CASSLAWGATQSTEAFF. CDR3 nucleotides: TGTGCCAGCAGCTTAGCGTGGGGCGCGACCCAGAGCACTGAAGCTTTCTTT.

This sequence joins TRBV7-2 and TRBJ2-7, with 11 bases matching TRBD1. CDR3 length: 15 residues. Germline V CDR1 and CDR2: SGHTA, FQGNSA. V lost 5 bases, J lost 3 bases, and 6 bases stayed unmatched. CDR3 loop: CASSRTGTGGYEQYF. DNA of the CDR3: TGTGCCAGCAGCAGAACCGGGACAGGGGGCTACGAGCAGTACTTC.

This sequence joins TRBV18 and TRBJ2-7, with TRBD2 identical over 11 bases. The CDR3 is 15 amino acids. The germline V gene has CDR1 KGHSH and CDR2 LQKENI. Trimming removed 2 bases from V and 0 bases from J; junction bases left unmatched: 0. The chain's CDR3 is CASSPGTSGSYEQYF. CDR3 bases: TGTGCCAGCTCACCAGGGACTAGCGGCTCCTACGAGCAGTACTTC.

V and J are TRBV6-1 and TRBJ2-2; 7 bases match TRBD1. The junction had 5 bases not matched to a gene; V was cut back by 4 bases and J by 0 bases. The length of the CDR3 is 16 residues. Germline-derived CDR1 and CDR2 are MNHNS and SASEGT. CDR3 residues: CASSAGTAANTGELFF. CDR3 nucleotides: TGTGCCAGCAGTGCCGGGACAGCCGCGAACACCGGGGAGCTGTTTTTT.

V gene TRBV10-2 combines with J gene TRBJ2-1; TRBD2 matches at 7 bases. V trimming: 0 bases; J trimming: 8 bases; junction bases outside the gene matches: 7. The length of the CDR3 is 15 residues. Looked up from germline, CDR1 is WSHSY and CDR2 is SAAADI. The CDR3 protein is CASSESGVAGDEQFF. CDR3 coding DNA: TGCGCCAGCAGTGAGTCGGGAGTCGCGGGAGATGAGCAGTTCTTC.

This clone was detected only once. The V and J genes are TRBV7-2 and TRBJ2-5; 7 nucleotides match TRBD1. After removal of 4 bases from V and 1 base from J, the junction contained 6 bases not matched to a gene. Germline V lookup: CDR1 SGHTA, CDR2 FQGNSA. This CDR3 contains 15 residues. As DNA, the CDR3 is TGTGCCAGCAGCTGGGACAGCGTTTTCCAAGAGACCCAGTACTTC. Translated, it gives CASSWDSVFQETQYF.

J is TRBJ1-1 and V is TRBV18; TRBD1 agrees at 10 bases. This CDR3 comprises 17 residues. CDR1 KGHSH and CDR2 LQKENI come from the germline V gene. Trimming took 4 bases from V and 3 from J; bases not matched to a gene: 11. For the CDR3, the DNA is TGTGCCAGCTCACTGAACCGACAGGGGGCGCTGGACACTGAAGCTTTCTTT. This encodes CASSLNRQGALDTEAFF.

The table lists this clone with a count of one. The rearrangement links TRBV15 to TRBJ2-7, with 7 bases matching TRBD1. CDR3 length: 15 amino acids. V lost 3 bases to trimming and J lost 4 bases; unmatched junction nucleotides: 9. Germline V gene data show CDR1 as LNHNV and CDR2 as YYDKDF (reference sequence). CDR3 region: CATSSRQGVRYEQYF. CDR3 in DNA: TGTGCCACCAGCAGCCGACAGGGAGTCCGATACGAGCAGTACTTC.

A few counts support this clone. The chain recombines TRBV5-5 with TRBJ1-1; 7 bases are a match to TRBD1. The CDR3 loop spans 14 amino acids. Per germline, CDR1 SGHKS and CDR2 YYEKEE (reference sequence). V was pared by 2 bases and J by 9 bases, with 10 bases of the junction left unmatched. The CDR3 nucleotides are TGTGCCAGCAGCTTTTCCGGCCAGGGGGAAAAAGCTTTCTTT. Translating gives CASSFSGQGEKAFF.

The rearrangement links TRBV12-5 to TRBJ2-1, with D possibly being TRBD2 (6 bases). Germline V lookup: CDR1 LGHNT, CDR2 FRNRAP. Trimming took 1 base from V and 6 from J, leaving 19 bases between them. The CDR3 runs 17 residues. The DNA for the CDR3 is TGTGCTAGTGGTTTGGCCGGTGGGGGGTTAATCTTCAATGAGCAGTTCTTC. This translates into CASGLAGGGLIFNEQFF.

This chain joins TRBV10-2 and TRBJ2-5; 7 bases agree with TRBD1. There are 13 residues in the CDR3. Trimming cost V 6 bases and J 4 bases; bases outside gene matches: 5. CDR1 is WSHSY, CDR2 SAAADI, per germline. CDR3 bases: TGCGCCAGCAGCAGACAGGGCACAGAGACCCAGTACTTC. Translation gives CASSRQGTETQYF.

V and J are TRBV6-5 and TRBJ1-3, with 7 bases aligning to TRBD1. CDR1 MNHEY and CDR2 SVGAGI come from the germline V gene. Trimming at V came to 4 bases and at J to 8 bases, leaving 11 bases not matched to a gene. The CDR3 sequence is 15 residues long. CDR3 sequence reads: CASSSRQGRAHTIYF. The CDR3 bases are TGTGCCAGCAGTTCGAGACAGGGCAGGGCACACACCATATATTTT.

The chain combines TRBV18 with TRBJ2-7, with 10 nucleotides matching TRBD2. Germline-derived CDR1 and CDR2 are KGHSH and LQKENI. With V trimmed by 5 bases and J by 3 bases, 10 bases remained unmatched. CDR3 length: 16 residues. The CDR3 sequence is CASSAGLAATLYEQYF. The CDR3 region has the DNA TGTGCCAGCTCAGCCGGACTAGCGGCCACCCTCTACGAGCAGTACTTC.

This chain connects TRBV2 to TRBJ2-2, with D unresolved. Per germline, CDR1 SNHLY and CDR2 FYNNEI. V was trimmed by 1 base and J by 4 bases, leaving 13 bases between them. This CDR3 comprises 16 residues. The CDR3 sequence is CASSEDARISTGELFF. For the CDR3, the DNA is TGTGCCAGCAGTGAAGACGCTAGAATTAGCACCGGGGAGCTGTTTTTT.

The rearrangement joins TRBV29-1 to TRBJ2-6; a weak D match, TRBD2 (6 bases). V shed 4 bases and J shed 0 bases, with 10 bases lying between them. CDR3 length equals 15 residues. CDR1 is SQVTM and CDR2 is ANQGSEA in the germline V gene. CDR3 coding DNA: TGCAGCGTTGGTCAGGGAGGCTCTGGGGCCAACGTCCTGACTTTC. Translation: CSVGQGGSGANVLTF.

The CDR3 region is CASSQDRLDAGKLYEQYF. The CDR3 DNA follows: TGCGCCAGCAGCCAAGATCGGCTCGACGCGGGGAAACTCTACGAGCAGTACTTC. The chain combines TRBV4-1 with TRBJ2-7, with D perhaps TRBD2 (6 bases). Germline V lookup: CDR1 MGHRA, CDR2 YSYEKL. The V and J ends lost 0 bases and 3 bases respectively, with 21 bases between them. The CDR3 is made up of 18 amino acids.

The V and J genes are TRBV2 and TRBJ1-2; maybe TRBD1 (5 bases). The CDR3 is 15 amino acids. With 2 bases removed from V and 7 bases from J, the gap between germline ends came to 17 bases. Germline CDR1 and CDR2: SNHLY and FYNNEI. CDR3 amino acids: CASSEQGFGSGGYTF. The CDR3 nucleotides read TGTGCCAGCAGTGAACAGGGTTTCGGGTCCGGTGGCTACACCTTC.

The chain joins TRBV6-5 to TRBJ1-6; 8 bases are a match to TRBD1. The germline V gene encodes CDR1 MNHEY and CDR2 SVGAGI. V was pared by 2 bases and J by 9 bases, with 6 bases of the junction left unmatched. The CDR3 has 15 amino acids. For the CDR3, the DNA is TGTGCCAGCAGTTACCGGGGGACAGGTGGTTCACCCCTCCACTTT. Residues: CASSYRGTGGSPLHF.

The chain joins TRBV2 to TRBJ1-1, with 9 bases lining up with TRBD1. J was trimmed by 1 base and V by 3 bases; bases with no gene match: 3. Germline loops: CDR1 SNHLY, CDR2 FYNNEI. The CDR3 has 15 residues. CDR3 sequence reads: CASSDETGGNTEAFF. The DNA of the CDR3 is TGTGCCAGCAGTGACGAGACAGGGGGGAACACTGAAGCTTTCTTT.

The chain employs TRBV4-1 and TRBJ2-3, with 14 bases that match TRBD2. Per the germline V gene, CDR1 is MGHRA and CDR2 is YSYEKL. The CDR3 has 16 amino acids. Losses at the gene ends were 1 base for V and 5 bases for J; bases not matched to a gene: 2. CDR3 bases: TGCGCCAGCAGCCAAGCGGGACTAGCGGGGGAAGATACGCAGTATTTT. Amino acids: CASSQAGLAGEDTQYF.

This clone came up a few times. CDR3 amino acids: CASSQVFGANQPQHF. As DNA, the CDR3 is TGCGCCAGCAGCCAGGTCTTCGGAGCCAATCAGCCCCAGCATTTT. The chain employs TRBV4-3 and TRBJ1-5, with D unclear. The germline V and J ends were trimmed by 3 bases and 3 bases, with 12 bases remaining between them. The length of the CDR3 is 15 residues. CDR1 is LGHNA, CDR2 YSLEER, per germline.

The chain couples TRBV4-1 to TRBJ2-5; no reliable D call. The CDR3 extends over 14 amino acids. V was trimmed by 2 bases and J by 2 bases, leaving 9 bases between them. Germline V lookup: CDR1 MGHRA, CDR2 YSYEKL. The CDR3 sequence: CASSQRHAQETQYF. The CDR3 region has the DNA TGCGCCAGCAGCCAACGACATGCGCAAGAGACCCAGTACTTC.

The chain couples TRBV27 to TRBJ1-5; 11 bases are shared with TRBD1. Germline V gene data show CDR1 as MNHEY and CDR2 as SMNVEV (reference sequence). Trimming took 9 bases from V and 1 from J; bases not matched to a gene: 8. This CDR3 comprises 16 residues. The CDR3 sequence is CASRTGGGGSNQPQHF. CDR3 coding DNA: TGTGCCAGTCGGACAGGGGGCGGGGGGAGCAATCAGCCCCAGCATTTT.

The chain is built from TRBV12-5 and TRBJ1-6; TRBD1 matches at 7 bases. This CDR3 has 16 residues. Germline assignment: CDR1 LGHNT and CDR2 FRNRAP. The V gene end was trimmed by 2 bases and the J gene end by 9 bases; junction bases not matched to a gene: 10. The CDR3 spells CASGLILQGLSSPLHF. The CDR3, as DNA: TGTGCTAGTGGTTTGATACTACAGGGGCTAAGTTCACCCCTCCACTTT.

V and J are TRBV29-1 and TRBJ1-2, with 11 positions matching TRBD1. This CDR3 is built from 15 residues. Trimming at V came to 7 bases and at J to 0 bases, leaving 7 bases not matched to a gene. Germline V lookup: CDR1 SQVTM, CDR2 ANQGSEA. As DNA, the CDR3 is TGCAGCGCCGGGACAGGGGGGCAGGCTAACTATGGCTACACCTTC. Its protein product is CSAGTGGQANYGYTF.

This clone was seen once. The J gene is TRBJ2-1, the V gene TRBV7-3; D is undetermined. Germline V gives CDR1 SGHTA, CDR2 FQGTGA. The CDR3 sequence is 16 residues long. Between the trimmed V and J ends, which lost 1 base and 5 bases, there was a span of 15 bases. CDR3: CASSLKVARPDNEQFF. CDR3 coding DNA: TGTGCCAGCAGCTTAAAAGTGGCTAGACCCGACAATGAGCAGTTCTTC.

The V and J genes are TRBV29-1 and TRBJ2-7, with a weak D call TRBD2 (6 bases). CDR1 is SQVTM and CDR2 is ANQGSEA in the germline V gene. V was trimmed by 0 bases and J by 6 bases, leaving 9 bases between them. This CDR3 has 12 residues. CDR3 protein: CSVEDRDFEQYF. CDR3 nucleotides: TGCAGCGTTGAAGACCGGGACTTCGAGCAGTACTTC.